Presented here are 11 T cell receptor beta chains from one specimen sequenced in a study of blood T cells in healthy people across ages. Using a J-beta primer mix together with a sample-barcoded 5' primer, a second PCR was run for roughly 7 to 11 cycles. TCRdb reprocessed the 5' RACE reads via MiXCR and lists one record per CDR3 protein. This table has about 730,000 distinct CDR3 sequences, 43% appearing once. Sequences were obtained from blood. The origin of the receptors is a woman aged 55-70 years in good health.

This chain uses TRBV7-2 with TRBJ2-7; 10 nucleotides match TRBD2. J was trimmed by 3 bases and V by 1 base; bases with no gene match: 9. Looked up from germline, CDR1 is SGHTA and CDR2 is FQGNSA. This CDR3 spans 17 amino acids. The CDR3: CASSLVGLAGGFYEQYF. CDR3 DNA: TGTGCCAGCAGCTTAGTAGGGTTAGCGGGAGGCTTCTACGAGCAGTACTTC.

CDR3 amino acids: CASSLARGAKNIQYF. The CDR3 DNA sequence: TGTGCCAGCAGCTTAGCGCGGGGAGCCAAAAACATTCAGTACTTC. The chain is built from TRBV7-2 and TRBJ2-4; TRBD2 is a possible D gene (6 bases). The V gene's germline CDR1 is SGHTA and CDR2 FQGNSA. V was shortened by 0 bases and J by 0 bases, with 6 bases between the two germline ends. This CDR3 is 15 amino acids long.

The CDR3 region has the DNA TGTGCCAGCAGCCTTGCCACTGGGTACTCCTACAATGAGCAGTTCTTC. Its translation is CASSLATGYSYNEQFF. The rearrangement links TRBV13 to TRBJ2-1, with D unresolved. Trimming left V 5 bases short and J 0 bases short, with 14 bases between. The length of the CDR3 is 16 residues. CDR1 is PRHDT and CDR2 is FYEKMQ in the germline V gene (reference sequence).

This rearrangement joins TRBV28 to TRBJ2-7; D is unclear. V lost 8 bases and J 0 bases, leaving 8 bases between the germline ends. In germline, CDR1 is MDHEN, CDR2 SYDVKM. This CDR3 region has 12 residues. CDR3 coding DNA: TGTGCCAGCGTAGATTTCTCCTACGAGCAGTACTTC. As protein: CASVDFSYEQYF.

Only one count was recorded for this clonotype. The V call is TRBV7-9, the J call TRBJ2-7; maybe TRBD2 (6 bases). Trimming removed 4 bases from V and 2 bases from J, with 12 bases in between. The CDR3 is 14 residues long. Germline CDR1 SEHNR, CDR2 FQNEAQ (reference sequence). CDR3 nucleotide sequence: TGTGCCAGCAGCTCCGAGCGGGCAGCCTACGAGCAGTACTTC. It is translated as CASSSERAAYEQYF.

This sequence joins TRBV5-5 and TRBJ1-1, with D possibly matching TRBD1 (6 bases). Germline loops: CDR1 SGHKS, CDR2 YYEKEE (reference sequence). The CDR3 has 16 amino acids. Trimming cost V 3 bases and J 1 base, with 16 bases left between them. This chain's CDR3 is CASSSRPAGANTEAFF. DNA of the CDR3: TGTGCCAGCAGCTCCCGCCCCGCAGGGGCGAACACTGAAGCTTTCTTT.

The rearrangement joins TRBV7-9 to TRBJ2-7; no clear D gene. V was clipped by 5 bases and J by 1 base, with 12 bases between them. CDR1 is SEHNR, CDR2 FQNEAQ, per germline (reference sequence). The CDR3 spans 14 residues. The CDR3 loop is CASSITDGSYEQYF. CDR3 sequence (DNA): TGTGCCAGCAGCATAACGGACGGTTCCTACGAGCAGTACTTC.

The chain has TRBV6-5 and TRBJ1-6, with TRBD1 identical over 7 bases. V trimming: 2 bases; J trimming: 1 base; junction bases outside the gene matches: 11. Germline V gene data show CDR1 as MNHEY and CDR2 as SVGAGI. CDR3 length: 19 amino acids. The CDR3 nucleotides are TGTGCCAGCAGTTACGCATGGACAGCAGGGGGATCCTATAATTCACCCCTCCACTTT. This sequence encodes CASSYAWTAGGSYNSPLHF.

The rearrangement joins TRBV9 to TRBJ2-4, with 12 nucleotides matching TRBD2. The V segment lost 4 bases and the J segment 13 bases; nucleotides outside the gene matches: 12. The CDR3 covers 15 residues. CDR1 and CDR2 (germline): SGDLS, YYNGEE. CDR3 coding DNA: TGTGCCAGCAGCCCCAGACTAGCGGGAGTTTGGGAGCAGTACTTC. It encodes CASSPRLAGVWEQYF. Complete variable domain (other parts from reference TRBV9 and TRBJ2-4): DSGVTQTPKHLITATGQRVTLRCSPRSGDLSVYWYQQSLDQGLQFLIQYYNGEERAKGNILERFSAQQFPDLHSELNLSSLELGDSALYFCASSPRLAGVWEQYFGAGTRLSVL.

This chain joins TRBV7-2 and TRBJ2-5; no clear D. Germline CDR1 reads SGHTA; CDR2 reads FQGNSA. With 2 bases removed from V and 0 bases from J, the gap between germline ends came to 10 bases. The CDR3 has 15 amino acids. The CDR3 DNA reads TGTGCCAGCAGCTTACAATCTGGGTACCAAGAGACCCAGTACTTC. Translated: CASSLQSGYQETQYF.

CDR3 nucleotides: TGCAGTGCTAGAAATCCGAACACTGAAGCTTTCTTT. Residues: CSARNPNTEAFF. The gene calls are TRBV20-1 and TRBJ1-1; D unresolved. The CDR3 sequence is 12 residues long. With 2 bases removed from V and 1 base from J, the gap between germline ends came to 5 bases. Germline CDR1 and CDR2: DFQATT and SNEGSKA (reference sequence).